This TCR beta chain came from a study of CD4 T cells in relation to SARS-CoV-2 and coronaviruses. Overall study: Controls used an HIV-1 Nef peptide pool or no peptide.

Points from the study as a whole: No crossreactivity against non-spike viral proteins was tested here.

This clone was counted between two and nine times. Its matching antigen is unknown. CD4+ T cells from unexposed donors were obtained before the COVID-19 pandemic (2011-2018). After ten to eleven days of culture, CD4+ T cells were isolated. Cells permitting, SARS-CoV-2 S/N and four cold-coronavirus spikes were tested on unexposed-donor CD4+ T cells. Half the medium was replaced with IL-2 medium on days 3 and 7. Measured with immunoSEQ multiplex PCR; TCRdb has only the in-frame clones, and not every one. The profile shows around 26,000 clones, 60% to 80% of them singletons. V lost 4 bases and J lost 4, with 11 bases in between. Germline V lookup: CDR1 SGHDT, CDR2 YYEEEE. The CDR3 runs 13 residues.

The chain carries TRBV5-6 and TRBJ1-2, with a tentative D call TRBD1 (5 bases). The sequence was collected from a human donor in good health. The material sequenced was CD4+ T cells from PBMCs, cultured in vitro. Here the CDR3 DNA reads TGTGCCAGCAGCCGGGACGTCACCTATGGCTACACCTTC. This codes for CASSRDVTYGYTF.